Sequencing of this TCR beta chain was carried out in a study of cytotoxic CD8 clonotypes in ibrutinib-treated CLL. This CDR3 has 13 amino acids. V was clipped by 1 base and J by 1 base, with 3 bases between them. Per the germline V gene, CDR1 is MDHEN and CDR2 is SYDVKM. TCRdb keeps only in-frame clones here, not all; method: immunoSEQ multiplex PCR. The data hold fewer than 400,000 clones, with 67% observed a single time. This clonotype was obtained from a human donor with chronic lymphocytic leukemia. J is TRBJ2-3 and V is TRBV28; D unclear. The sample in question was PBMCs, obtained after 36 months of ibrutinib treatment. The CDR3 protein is CASSLSGTDTQYF. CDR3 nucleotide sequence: TGTGCCAGCAGTTTATCTGGCACAGATACGCAGTATTTT. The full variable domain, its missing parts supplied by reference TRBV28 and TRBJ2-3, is DVKVTQSSRYLVKRTGEKVFLECVQDMDHENMFWYRQDPGLGLRLIYFSYDVKMKEKGDIPEGYSVSREKKERFSLILESASTNQTSMYLCASSLSGTDTQYFGPGTRLTVL.